This passage covers 5 T cell receptor beta chains from one sample sequenced in a study of memory CD4+ T cells and cytomegalovirus serostatus. The sort gate was single viable CD3+CD4+CD8-CD45RO+ cells for memory CD4+ T cells. Profiled with immunoSEQ multiplex PCR; TCRdb holds only in-frame clones, not every one. The table lists about 25,000 clones, 75% to 85% of them singletons. The sample taken for sequencing was memory CD4+ T cells from blood. The receptors shown here come from an adult in good health and CMV-seronegative.

The rearrangement links TRBV18 to TRBJ2-7, with 10 nucleotides matching TRBD1. Per germline, CDR1 KGHSH and CDR2 LQKENI. V gave up 6 bases and J gave up 3 bases; unmatched junction bases: 11. The CDR3 spans 16 residues. The DNA of the CDR3 is TGTGCCAGCTCCAGACAGGGGGCTTCAAGTTTCTACGAGCAGTACTTC. Translated: CASSRQGASSFYEQYF. The full variable domain, completed using reference TRBV18 and TRBJ2-7, is NAGVMQNPRHLVRRRGQEARLRCSPMKGHSHVYWYRQLPEEGLKFMVYLQKENIIDESGMPKERFSAEFPKEGPSILRIQQVVRGDSAAYFCASSRQGASSFYEQYFGPGTRLTVT.

The V call is TRBV6-5, the J call TRBJ1-1, with 8 bases identical to TRBD1. V was pared by 6 bases and J by 3 bases, with 6 bases of the junction left unmatched. CDR1 and CDR2 (germline): MNHEY, SVGAGI. This CDR3 is 14 amino acids long. The CDR3 is CASRPTDRDTEAFF. CDR3 DNA: TGTGCCAGCAGACCCACGGACAGGGACACTGAAGCTTTCTTT.

The V gene is TRBV7-2, the J gene TRBJ1-3; D remains unclear. Germline assignment: CDR1 SGHTA and CDR2 FQGNSA. This CDR3 spans 13 amino acids. The V and J ends lost 5 bases and 4 bases respectively, with 9 bases between them. The CDR3 DNA reads TGTGCCAGCAGCACCAGCTCGGGAAACACCATATATTTT. Protein sequence: CASSTSSGNTIYF.

In this sample, this clone turned up once. The rearrangement joins TRBV4-1 to TRBJ2-5, with TRBD2 matching over 10 bases. The CDR3 length is 14 residues. Trimming cost V 4 bases and J 4 bases; bases outside gene matches: 3. The germline gives CDR1 MGHRA, CDR2 YSYEKL. The CDR3 sequence is CASSLTSGAETQYF. For the CDR3, the DNA is TGCGCCAGCAGCCTAACTAGCGGGGCAGAGACCCAGTACTTC.

The chain has TRBV6-6 and TRBJ1-2; D is unresolved. CDR1 and CDR2 from the germline V gene are MNHNY and SVGAGI (reference sequence). The CDR3 covers 16 residues. V lost 0 bases and J lost 2, with 13 bases in between. As DNA, the CDR3 is TGTGCCAGCAGTTACTCGGTGGGCAGACCCAACTATGGCTACACCTTC. As protein: CASSYSVGRPNYGYTF.